This TCR beta chain was documented in a study of cytomegalovirus exposure and HLA in healthy donors. Looking at the study overall: Both the approximately 130 validation repertoires and the 666 first-cohort repertoires used the same platform, as reported by a later analysis.

On this clone itself: Its antigen is unidentified.

The germline CDR1 and CDR2 sequences are SGHVS and FNYEAQ. CDR3 size: 15 residues. V lost 1 base, J lost 2 bases, and 12 bases lay in between. Study results and limitations: In vitro data verified three CMV-associated chains as specific for CMV antigens. A subsequent analysis found that TCR clusters from the first cohort also tended to co-occur in the approximately 130 validation repertoires, with 94% of cluster scores above 0. The study put around 180 TCR beta chains on its list as cytomegalovirus-associated.

Assay: immunoSEQ multiplex PCR; the TCRdb copy retains only in-frame clones and omits some. The sample carries more than 50,000 clones, just under 95% recorded once. This chain uses TRBV7-6 with TRBJ2-7, with a weak D call TRBD1 (8 bases). The sequence derives from a man younger than 30 in good health and CMV-seronegative. The sequenced material came from PBMCs. The CDR3 reads CASSLVQGGTYEQYF. The CDR3 DNA follows: TGTGCCAGCAGCTTAGTACAGGGGGGGACCTACGAGCAGTACTTC.